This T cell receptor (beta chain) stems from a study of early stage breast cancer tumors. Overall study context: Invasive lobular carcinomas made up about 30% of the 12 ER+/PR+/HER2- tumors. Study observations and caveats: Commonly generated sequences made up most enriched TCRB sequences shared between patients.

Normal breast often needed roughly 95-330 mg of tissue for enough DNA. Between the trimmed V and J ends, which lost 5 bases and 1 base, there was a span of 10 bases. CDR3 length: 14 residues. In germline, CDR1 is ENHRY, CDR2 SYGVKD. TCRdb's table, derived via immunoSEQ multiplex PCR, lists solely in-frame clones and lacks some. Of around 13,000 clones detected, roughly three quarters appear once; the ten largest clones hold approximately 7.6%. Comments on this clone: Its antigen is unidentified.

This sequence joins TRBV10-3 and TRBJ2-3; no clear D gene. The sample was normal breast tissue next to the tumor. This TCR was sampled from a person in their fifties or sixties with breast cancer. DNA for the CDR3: TGTGCCATCAGTCTGCGCTCTCGCACAGATACGCAGTATTTT. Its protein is CAISLRSRTDTQYF.